Each of the 30 T cell receptor beta chains below was sequenced from the same sample in a study of blood T cell repertoires in COVID-19. Data came from immunoSEQ multiplex PCR; TCRdb stores just in-frame clones and leaves some out. The repertoire holds over 200,000 clones, with roughly 80% as singletons. Sequenced input: peripheral blood. Receptor source: a human donor in a cohort sampled during active COVID-19.

J is TRBJ2-3 and V is TRBV19, with D perhaps TRBD2 (6 bases). V lost 6 bases, J lost 2 bases, and 18 bases lay in between. The length of the CDR3 is 16 residues. Germline-derived CDR1 and CDR2 are LNHDA and SQIVND (reference sequence). The CDR3 region is CASRERWGLLTDTQYF. CDR3 DNA sequence: TGTGCCAGTAGGGAACGATGGGGACTCCTCACAGATACGCAGTATTTT. Full variable domain (missing parts from reference TRBV19 and TRBJ2-3): DGGITQSPKYLFRKEGQNVTLSCEQNLNHDAMYWYRQDPGQGLRLIYYSQIVNDFQKGDIAEGYSVSREKKESFPLTVTSAQKNPTAFYLCASRERWGLLTDTQYFGPGTRLTVL.

The rearrangement links TRBV28 to TRBJ2-2; weak D call: TRBD1 (5 bases). This CDR3 is 14 amino acids long. The V end lost 2 bases, the J end lost 4 bases, and 8 bases lay between the germline ends. Germline V CDR1 and CDR2: MDHEN, SYDVKM. The CDR3 reads CASSLQGFTGELFF. The CDR3 DNA sequence: TGTGCCAGCAGTTTACAGGGATTCACCGGGGAGCTGTTTTTT.

The rearrangement links TRBV5-1 to TRBJ2-3, with 8 bases matching TRBD2. The ends lost 7 bases at V and 3 bases at J; junction bases unmatched: 10. Germline-derived CDR1 and CDR2 are SGHRS and YFSETQ. CDR3 length equals 15 residues. In DNA, the CDR3 is TGCGCCAGCTTCGGGACGGGAGGGCCGACAGATACGCAGTATTTT. It translates to CASFGTGGPTDTQYF.

This clone showed up many times. Other DNA sequences in the sample encode the same CDR3. This chain uses TRBV19 with TRBJ2-5; D gene unclear. CDR3 length: 13 residues. Per the germline V gene, CDR1 is LNHDA and CDR2 is SQIVND (reference sequence). V was shortened by 1 base and J by 2 bases, with 5 bases between the two germline ends. CDR3 DNA sequence: TGTGCCAGTAGTATAGGGCCGCAAGAGACCCAGTACTTC. Translation gives CASSIGPQETQYF.

The chain recombines TRBV28 with TRBJ2-7, with TRBD2 matching 8 bases. CDR1 and CDR2 (germline): MDHEN, SYDVKM. The length of the CDR3 is 14 residues. Germline trimming cut 1 base from V and 5 bases from J; bases unmatched to any gene: 4. In DNA, the CDR3 is TGTGCCAGCAGTTTATCGGCGGGAGGAAACGAGCAGTACTTC. Translated, it gives CASSLSAGGNEQYF.

As to this clone: Other DNA sequences of this sample code for an identical CDR3. The V gene is TRBV15, the J gene TRBJ2-7, with 8 nucleotides matching TRBD1. V shed 3 bases, J shed 1 base, and the junction held 5 bases outside the gene matches. Looked up from germline, CDR1 is LNHNV and CDR2 is YYDKDF (reference sequence). This CDR3 contains 15 residues. As DNA, the CDR3 is TGTGCCACCAGCAGCCCCGGGACAGGTTCCTACGAGCAGTACTTC. This encodes CATSSPGTGSYEQYF.

In its sample, this clone was seen once. DNA for the CDR3: TGTGCCAGCAGTTATACGGGGGGAAAGAACACTGAAGCTTTCTTT. Its protein is CASSYTGGKNTEAFF. The V gene is TRBV6-5, the J gene TRBJ1-1, with a possible D match to TRBD1 (5 bases). The CDR3 loop spans 15 amino acids. The V and J ends lost 3 bases and 1 base respectively, with 12 bases between them. Germline V CDR1 and CDR2: MNHEY, SVGAGI.

CDR3 residues: CAWSSSGAEGRGNEQFF. CDR3 DNA sequence: TGTGCCTGGAGTAGTAGCGGAGCCGAGGGTAGGGGTAATGAGCAGTTCTTC. This chain connects TRBV30 to TRBJ2-1, with D possibly matching TRBD2 (6 bases). The CDR3 loop spans 17 amino acids. Trimming shortened V by 2 bases and J by 7 bases, and 24 bases separated the two germline ends. Germline values: CDR1 GTSNPN, CDR2 SVGIG (reference sequence). The full variable domain, with the rest looked up from reference TRBV30 and TRBJ2-1, is SQTIHQWPATLVQPVGSPLSLECTVEGTSNPNLYWYRQAAGRGLQLLFYSVGIGQISSEVPQNLSASRPQDRQFILSSKKLLLSDSGFYLCAWSSSGAEGRGNEQFFGPGTRLTVL.

V and J are TRBV5-4 and TRBJ2-7, with TRBD1 matching 12 bases. After removal of 2 bases from V and 6 bases from J, the junction contained 9 bases not matched to a gene. Germline loops: CDR1 SGHNT, CDR2 YYREEE (reference sequence). This CDR3 region has 16 residues. Here the CDR3 reads CASSLRSGQGAGEQYF. The CDR3 coding sequence is TGTGCCAGCAGCTTACGCTCGGGACAGGGGGCAGGCGAGCAGTACTTC.

V usage is TRBV18 and J usage is TRBJ1-1, with D perhaps matching TRBD1 (6 bases). Germline V lookup: CDR1 KGHSH, CDR2 LQKENI. The CDR3 loop spans 16 amino acids. V was trimmed by 3 bases and J by 5 bases, leaving 19 bases between them. DNA of the CDR3: TGTGCCAGCTCACCTCCCGGGACACGCCTTGGGACTGAAGCTTTCTTT. The encoded protein is CASSPPGTRLGTEAFF. Variable domain in full (rest from reference TRBV18 and TRBJ1-1): NAGVMQNPRHLVRRRGQEARLRCSPMKGHSHVYWYRQLPEEGLKFMVYLQKENIIDESGMPKERFSAEFPKEGPSILRIQQVVRGDSAAYFCASSPPGTRLGTEAFFGQGTRLTVV.

The genes are TRBV15 and TRBJ1-2; 10 bases are a match to TRBD1. The junction had 6 bases not matched to a gene; V was cut back by 7 bases and J by 7 bases. The CDR3 extends over 13 amino acids. Germline loops: CDR1 LNHNV, CDR2 YYDKDF (reference sequence). CDR3 coding DNA: TGTGCCACCACTCGGGACAGGGGAATTGGCTACACCTTC. This sequence encodes CATTRDRGIGYTF.

The chain joins TRBV7-9 to TRBJ2-6; 10 bases are shared with TRBD1. Trimming cost V 5 bases and J 2 bases; bases outside gene matches: 3. The CDR3 has 16 amino acids. Germline V lookup: CDR1 SEHNR, CDR2 FQNEAQ (reference sequence). The CDR3 DNA is TGTGCCAGCAGCGGGACAGGGGTGGCTGGGGCCAACGTCCTGACTTTC. Translating it yields CASSGTGVAGANVLTF.

This chain uses TRBV11-2 with TRBJ2-2, with D possibly TRBD1 on 6 matching bases. V was trimmed by 2 bases and J by 4 bases, leaving 14 bases between them. There are 16 residues in the CDR3. Germline V gene sequence: CDR1 SGHAT, CDR2 FQNNGV. The CDR3 nucleotides read TGTGCCAGCAGCTTATCCCCAGGGGTGAGCACCGGGGAGCTGTTTTTT. Translating gives CASSLSPGVSTGELFF.

V and J are TRBV28 and TRBJ2-6; 9 bases agree with TRBD2. The CDR3 has 17 amino acids. The junction had 5 bases not matched to a gene; V was cut back by 1 base and J by 4 bases. Germline values: CDR1 MDHEN, CDR2 SYDVKM. CDR3 DNA: TGTGCCAGCAGTTTATATAGCGGGAGATCCGGGGCCAACGTCCTGACTTTC. Its translation: CASSLYSGRSGANVLTF.

This clone appeared a few times. This sequence joins TRBV5-1 and TRBJ2-7, with 8 bases identical to TRBD1. Germline trimming cut 4 bases from V and 2 bases from J; bases unmatched to any gene: 8. Germline CDR1 is SGHRS and CDR2 is YFSETQ. The CDR3 totals 15 residues. This CDR3 is CASSLLGTGPYEQYF. The CDR3 DNA sequence: TGCGCCAGCAGCCTCCTCGGGACAGGCCCCTACGAGCAGTACTTC. The full variable domain, in which reference TRBV5-1 and TRBJ2-7 provide the parts outside the CDR3, is KAGVTQTPRYLIKTRGQQVTLSCSPISGHRSVSWYQQTPGQGLQFLFEYFSETQRNKGNFPGRFSGRQFSNSRSEMNVSTLELGDSALYLCASSLLGTGPYEQYFGPGTRLTVT.

This chain connects TRBV28 to TRBJ2-7; 9 bases line up with TRBD2. The V gene end was trimmed by 5 bases and the J gene end by 2 bases; junction bases not matched to a gene: 4. Germline CDR1 and CDR2: MDHEN and SYDVKM. The CDR3 has 14 residues. CDR3 nucleotides: TGTGCCAGCAGTGGCCTAGCGGGACCCTACGAGCAGTACTTC. Its translation is CASSGLAGPYEQYF.

The chain uses TRBV28 and TRBJ2-5; D is unclear. Germline assignment: CDR1 MDHEN and CDR2 SYDVKM. This CDR3 comprises 12 residues. Trimming stripped 8 bases from V and 4 bases from J, with 11 bases between. CDR3 region: CASGQSVETQYF. The DNA for the CDR3 is TGTGCCAGCGGCCAGTCCGTAGAGACCCAGTACTTC.

V gene TRBV27 combines with J gene TRBJ1-4; D gene unclear. The CDR3 sequence is 15 residues long. CDR1 is MNHEY and CDR2 is SMNVEV in the germline V gene (reference sequence). V lost 5 bases, J lost 0 bases, and 10 bases lay in between. The CDR3 reads CASSPQFATNEKLFF. The CDR3, as DNA: TGTGCCAGCAGTCCCCAGTTCGCAACTAATGAAAAACTGTTTTTT.

The chain has TRBV10-1 and TRBJ2-3; TRBD2 matches at 9 bases. Germline V CDR1 and CDR2: WNHNN, SYGVQD (reference sequence). This CDR3 has 15 residues. V dropped 8 bases and J dropped 2; count of bases not matched to a gene: 8. The CDR3, as DNA: TGCGCCAGCCTCCGACTAGCGGCCCCCACAGATACGCAGTATTTT. Translated, it gives CASLRLAAPTDTQYF.

CDR3: CASSYSIQNNEKLFF. CDR3 nucleotides: TGTGCCAGCAGTTACTCGATTCAGAATAATGAAAAACTGTTTTTT. This chain links TRBV6-5 with TRBJ1-4; no clear D gene. This CDR3 spans 15 amino acids. Trimming cost V 0 bases and J 4 bases, with 9 bases left between them. Germline loops: CDR1 MNHEY, CDR2 SVGAGI.

The chain joins TRBV4-2 to TRBJ2-7; tentative D call: TRBD2 (5 bases). The V end lost 3 bases, the J end lost 5 bases, and 17 bases lay between the germline ends. The CDR3 extends over 15 amino acids. Germline values: CDR1 LGHNA, CDR2 YNFKEQ. This chain's CDR3 is CASSHPGVAANEQYF. The CDR3 coding sequence is TGTGCCAGCAGCCACCCCGGGGTAGCCGCCAACGAGCAGTACTTC.

The J gene is TRBJ1-1, the V gene TRBV18; D is possibly TRBD1 (5 bases). This CDR3 is 17 amino acids long. The V end lost 2 bases, the J end lost 3 bases, and 19 bases lay between the germline ends. In germline, CDR1 is KGHSH, CDR2 LQKENI. For the CDR3, the DNA is TGTGCCAGCTCACCATTTGGGGCGGTTAGAGAGTACACTGAAGCTTTCTTT. The encoded protein is CASSPFGAVREYTEAFF.

This chain uses TRBV6-5 with TRBJ1-1; D is ambiguous. The CDR3 is 15 residues long. Germline V CDR1 and CDR2: MNHEY, SVGAGI. V lost 2 bases to trimming and J lost 1 base, with 11 bases between them. This CDR3 reads CASSYGQTGNTEAFF. The DNA of the CDR3 is TGTGCCAGCAGTTACGGTCAAACGGGGAACACTGAAGCTTTCTTT.

J is TRBJ1-2 and V is TRBV24-1; perhaps TRBD1 as D (6 bases). CDR1 is KGHDR, CDR2 SFDVKD, per germline. With 9 bases removed from V and 2 bases from J, the gap between germline ends came to 6 bases. The CDR3 is 11 residues long. CDR3 nucleotide sequence: TGTGCCACCGGGGGCAACTATGGCTACACCTTC. Its translation is CATGGNYGYTF.

The chain is built from TRBV6-2 or TRBV6-3 and TRBJ2-5, with TRBD2 as a possible D gene (6 bases). Trimming shortened V by 0 bases and J by 1 base, and 15 bases separated the two germline ends. The CDR3 consists of 17 residues. Germline assignment: CDR1 MNHEY and CDR2 SVGEGT. The CDR3: CASSYSIGGTFQETQYF. CDR3 nucleotide sequence: TGTGCCAGCAGTTACTCGATTGGCGGGACCTTCCAAGAGACCCAGTACTTC.

In nucleotides, the CDR3 is TGTGCCAGCAGTGCTAGAGTTTCTAGGAACACTGAAGCTTTCTTT. Translation: CASSARVSRNTEAFF. The chain has TRBV2 and TRBJ1-1; D is unclear. V was clipped by 4 bases and J by 1 base, with 13 bases between them. The CDR3 spans 15 residues. Germline V gives CDR1 SNHLY, CDR2 FYNNEI.

This CDR3 reads CASSEYPARTLRGYTF. The CDR3 nucleotides are TGTGCCAGCAGTGAATACCCTGCCAGGACTCTCCGTGGCTACACCTTC. The chain carries TRBV6-1 and TRBJ1-2; D remains ambiguous. V lost 2 bases and J lost 7, with 20 bases in between. The CDR3 length is 16 residues. Germline CDR1 reads MNHNS; CDR2 reads SASEGT.

The V gene is TRBV5-5, the J gene TRBJ1-1; D not resolved. CDR1 is SGHKS, CDR2 YYEKEE, per germline (reference sequence). V lost 0 bases and J lost 4, with 10 bases in between. The CDR3 totals 14 residues. The CDR3 nucleotides are TGTGCCAGCAGCTTGGCTAAGATTCCCACTGAAGCTTTCTTT. As protein: CASSLAKIPTEAFF.

This chain joins TRBV3-1 (or the pseudogene TRBV3-2) and TRBJ1-6; 9 bases match TRBD1. In germline, CDR1 is LGHDT, CDR2 YNNKEL (reference sequence). The CDR3 length is 13 residues. The V gene end was trimmed by 6 bases and the J gene end by 10 bases; junction bases not matched to a gene: 4. CDR3 region: CASSRTGVSPLHF. Here the CDR3 DNA reads TGTGCCAGCAGTCGGACAGGGGTCTCACCCCTCCACTTT.

This clone was seen more than once but under ten times. CDR3 region: CASSYRGRMETQYF. In DNA, the CDR3 is TGTGCCAGCAGTTACAGGGGGAGAATGGAGACCCAGTACTTC. The chain joins TRBV6-5 to TRBJ2-5; TRBD1 is a possible D gene (6 bases). V was trimmed by 2 bases and J by 5 bases, leaving 12 bases between them. Germline V gene data show CDR1 as MNHEY and CDR2 as SVGAGI. The CDR3 is 14 residues long.